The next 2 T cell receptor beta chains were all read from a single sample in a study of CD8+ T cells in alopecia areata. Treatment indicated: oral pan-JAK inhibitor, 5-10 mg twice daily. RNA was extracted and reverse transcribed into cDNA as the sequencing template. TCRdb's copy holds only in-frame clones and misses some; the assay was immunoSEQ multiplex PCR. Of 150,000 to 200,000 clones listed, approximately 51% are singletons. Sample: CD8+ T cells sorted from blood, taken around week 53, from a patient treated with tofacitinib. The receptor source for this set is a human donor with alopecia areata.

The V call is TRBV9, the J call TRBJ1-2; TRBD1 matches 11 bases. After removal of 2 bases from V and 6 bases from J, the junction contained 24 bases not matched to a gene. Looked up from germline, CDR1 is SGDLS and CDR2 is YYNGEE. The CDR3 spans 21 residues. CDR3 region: CASSVSTKGTGGLPPLNGYTF. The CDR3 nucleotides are TGTGCCAGCAGCGTCTCAACTAAAGGGACAGGGGGTCTTCCACCTCTTAATGGCTACACCTTC.

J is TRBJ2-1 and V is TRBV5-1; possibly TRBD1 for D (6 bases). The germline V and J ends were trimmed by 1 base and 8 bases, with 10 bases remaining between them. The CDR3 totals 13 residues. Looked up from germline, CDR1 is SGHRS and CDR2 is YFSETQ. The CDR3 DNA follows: TGCGCCAGCAGCTTGTACAGGGCCGATGAGCAGTTCTTC. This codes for CASSLYRADEQFF.